These T cell receptor beta chains were read from a single sample in a study of shared clonotypes between healthy human individuals. Assay: immunoSEQ multiplex PCR; the TCRdb copy retains only in-frame clones and omits some. The sample shows about 470,000 clones, 75% to 85% of them seen only once. Sequencing was performed on PBMCs. The receptors shown here come from a woman aged 40 to 50 in good health. Some clones in this sample may be carry-over from other donors' samples. CDR3s include the opening cysteine and the closing phenylalanine or tryptophan. The D gene is left open where the match is weak. Clone size is given for some rows only: seen once, a few or many times, or a class if the clone is expanded.

V gene: TRBV7-9
J gene: TRBJ2-6
D gene: NA
clone size: NA
CDR3 protein: CASSPYRTDSSGANVLTF
CDR3 DNA: TGTGCCAGCAGCCCATACCGGACAGACTCCTCTGGGGCCAACGTCCTGACTTTC

V gene: TRBV19
J gene: TRBJ1-1
D gene: TRBD1
clone size: few
CDR3 protein: CASSIQTGTAEAFF
CDR3 DNA: TGTGCCAGTAGTATCCAGACAGGGACAGCCGAAGCTTTCTTT

V gene: TRBV7-8
J gene: TRBJ2-7
D gene: NA
clone size: NA
CDR3 protein: CASSLGARGGFTYEQYF
CDR3 DNA: TGTGCCAGCAGCTTAGGGGCGCGAGGCGGGTTCACCTACGAGCAGTACTTC

V gene: TRBV2
J gene: TRBJ2-7
D gene: TRBD1
clone size: NA
CDR3 protein: CASRMGVLGQGSYEQYF
CDR3 DNA: TGTGCCAGCAGGATGGGGGTGCTCGGACAGGGGTCCTACGAGCAGTACTTC

V gene: TRBV5-4
J gene: TRBJ2-4
D gene: TRBD1
clone size: NA
CDR3 protein: CASSPWTGAFPLAKNIQYF
CDR3 DNA: TGTGCCAGCAGCCCCTGGACAGGGGCCTTTCCCCTAGCCAAAAACATTCAGTACTTC

V gene: TRBV28
J gene: TRBJ2-5
D gene: NA
clone size: few
CDR3 protein: CASSLSRETQYF
CDR3 DNA: TGTGCCAGCAGTTTATCCCGTGAGACCCAGTACTTC

V gene: TRBV5-1
J gene: TRBJ2-7
D gene: TRBD1
clone size: few
CDR3 protein: CASSLEQGAGEQYF
CDR3 DNA: TGCGCCAGCAGCTTGGAACAGGGGGCGGGTGAGCAGTACTTC

V gene: TRBV27
J gene: TRBJ2-5
D gene: NA
clone size: NA
CDR3 protein: CASSPSGGGETQYF
CDR3 DNA: TGTGCCAGCAGTCCCTCGGGCGGAGGGGAGACCCAGTACTTC

V gene: TRBV6-6
J gene: TRBJ2-7
D gene: NA
clone size: few
CDR3 protein: CASSPVRASSYEQYF
CDR3 DNA: TGTGCCAGCAGCCCCGTTCGGGCGAGCTCCTACGAGCAGTACTTC

V gene: TRBV6-1
J gene: TRBJ2-7
D gene: TRBD1
clone size: NA
CDR3 protein: CASRTPDRGGEQYF
CDR3 DNA: TGTGCCAGCAGAACTCCGGACAGGGGCGGCGAGCAGTACTTC

V gene: TRBV6-1
J gene: TRBJ2-7
D gene: NA
clone size: NA
CDR3 protein: CASSERRGEGLPLYEQYF
CDR3 DNA: TGTGCCAGCAGTGAAAGGCGTGGCGAGGGTCTCCCCCTTTACGAGCAGTACTTC

V gene: TRBV28
J gene: TRBJ2-6
D gene: NA
clone size: NA
CDR3 protein: CASTTHSGANVLTF
CDR3 DNA: TGTGCCAGCACGACTCACTCTGGGGCCAACGTCCTGACTTTC

V gene: TRBV19
J gene: TRBJ1-5
D gene: NA
clone size: few
CDR3 protein: CASSLYRAEGDQPQHF
CDR3 DNA: TGTGCCAGTAGTCTCTACAGGGCGGAGGGTGATCAGCCCCAGCATTTT

V gene: TRBV6-1
J gene: TRBJ1-4
D gene: TRBD1
clone size: NA
CDR3 protein: CASAYGDRANEKLFF
CDR3 DNA: TGTGCCAGCGCATACGGGGACAGGGCTAATGAAAAACTGTTTTTT

V gene: TRBV27
J gene: TRBJ1-1
D gene: TRBD1
clone size: many
CDR3 protein: CASSLVQGLNTEAFF
CDR3 DNA: TGTGCCAGCAGTTTGGTACAGGGGCTGAACACTGAAGCTTTCTTT

V gene: TRBV5-4
J gene: TRBJ2-7
D gene: TRBD1
clone size: many
CDR3 protein: CASSPDQGAYEQYF
CDR3 DNA: TGTGCCAGCAGCCCGGACCAGGGGGCCTACGAGCAGTACTTC

V gene: TRBV7-2
J gene: TRBJ2-2
D gene: NA
clone size: NA
CDR3 protein: CASSPGPTSNTGELFF
CDR3 DNA: TGTGCCAGCAGCCCGGGACCAACTTCGAACACCGGGGAGCTGTTTTTT

V gene: TRBV14
J gene: TRBJ2-5
D gene: NA
clone size: few
CDR3 protein: CASSHRDGQETQYF
CDR3 DNA: TGTGCCAGCAGCCACCGCGACGGGCAAGAGACCCAGTACTTC

V gene: TRBV11-2
J gene: TRBJ2-1
D gene: NA
clone size: once
CDR3 protein: CASSFSRGGYNEQFF
CDR3 DNA: TGTGCCAGCAGCTTCAGCCGAGGGGGGTACAATGAGCAGTTCTTC

V gene: TRBV30
J gene: TRBJ2-6
D gene: NA
clone size: NA
CDR3 protein: CAWRLGHSGANVLTF
CDR3 DNA: TGTGCCTGGCGTCTAGGGCACTCTGGGGCCAACGTCCTGACTTTC

V gene: TRBV5-4
J gene: TRBJ2-3
D gene: NA
clone size: NA
CDR3 protein: CASSSKGRDTDTQYF
CDR3 DNA: TGTGCCAGCAGCTCTAAGGGCAGGGACACAGATACGCAGTATTTT

V gene: TRBV7-8
J gene: TRBJ1-3
D gene: NA
clone size: once
CDR3 protein: CASSLAGTYSGNTIYF
CDR3 DNA: TGTGCCAGCAGCTTAGCTGGCACATACTCTGGAAACACCATATATTTT

V gene: TRBV7-3
J gene: TRBJ2-2
D gene: TRBD1
clone size: NA
CDR3 protein: CASSSPTGSVTGELFF
CDR3 DNA: TGTGCCAGCAGCTCACCGACAGGGTCGGTCACCGGGGAGCTGTTTTTT

V gene: TRBV28
J gene: TRBJ1-5
D gene: NA
clone size: once
CDR3 protein: CASSLLNRGQPQHF
CDR3 DNA: TGTGCCAGCAGTTTGTTAAACCGGGGGCAGCCCCAGCATTTT

V gene: TRBV4-2
J gene: TRBJ2-3
D gene: TRBD2
clone size: NA
CDR3 protein: CASSQDGGGVAGGDTQYF
CDR3 DNA: TGTGCCAGCAGCCAAGACGGGGGCGGTGTAGCGGGAGGGGATACGCAGTATTTT

V gene: TRBV7-9
J gene: TRBJ1-3
D gene: NA
clone size: NA
CDR3 protein: CASSLSPNSGNTIYF
CDR3 DNA: TGTGCCAGCAGCTTATCGCCGAACTCTGGAAACACCATATATTTT

V gene: TRBV30
J gene: TRBJ2-7
D gene: NA
clone size: NA
CDR3 protein: CAATGAYEQYF
CDR3 DNA: TGTGCCGCGACAGGTGCCTACGAGCAGTACTTC

V gene: TRBV18
J gene: TRBJ2-7
D gene: NA
clone size: NA
CDR3 protein: CASSPLSPGAREQYF
CDR3 DNA: TGTGCCAGCTCACCATTGTCCCCAGGGGCGCGGGAGCAGTACTTC

V gene: TRBV7-9
J gene: TRBJ2-2
D gene: NA
clone size: NA
CDR3 protein: CASSLDGAGQGYTGELFF
CDR3 DNA: TGTGCCAGCAGCTTAGATGGAGCCGGGCAGGGGTACACCGGGGAGCTGTTTTTT

V gene: TRBV5-6
J gene: TRBJ2-7
D gene: NA
clone size: NA
CDR3 protein: CASSLMQAGYEQYF
CDR3 DNA: TGTGCCAGCAGCTTGATGCAGGCGGGCTACGAGCAGTACTTC

V gene: TRBV2
J gene: TRBJ2-7
D gene: TRBD1
clone size: NA
CDR3 protein: CASSEAGQGAYEQYF
CDR3 DNA: TGTGCCAGCAGTGAAGCGGGACAGGGGGCTTACGAGCAGTACTTC

V gene: TRBV6-1
J gene: TRBJ1-4
D gene: NA
clone size: few
CDR3 protein: CASTGRENEKLFF
CDR3 DNA: TGTGCCAGCACAGGGAGGGAAAATGAAAAACTGTTTTTT

V gene: TRBV7-9
J gene: TRBJ2-7
D gene: NA
clone size: NA
CDR3 protein: CASTLAWGMEQYF
CDR3 DNA: TGTGCCAGCACCCTGGCCTGGGGTATGGAGCAGTACTTC

V gene: TRBV5-6
J gene: TRBJ2-5
D gene: TRBD1
clone size: NA
CDR3 protein: CASSADTGTGAETQYF
CDR3 DNA: TGTGCCAGCAGCGCAGACACCGGGACAGGTGCAGAGACCCAGTACTTC

V gene: TRBV28
J gene: TRBJ1-1
D gene: TRBD1
clone size: NA
CDR3 protein: CASSRQGARTFREAFF
CDR3 DNA: TGTGCCAGCAGTCGACAGGGGGCGCGGACATTCCGTGAAGCTTTCTTT

V gene: TRBV19
J gene: TRBJ1-5
D gene: NA
clone size: NA
CDR3 protein: CASSGGSNQPQHF
CDR3 DNA: TGTGCCAGTAGTGGGGGGAGCAATCAGCCCCAGCATTTT

V gene: TRBV4-1
J gene: TRBJ1-3
D gene: NA
clone size: NA
CDR3 protein: CASSQDLKGNTIYF
CDR3 DNA: TGCGCCAGCAGCCAAGATCTGAAAGGAAACACCATATATTTT

V gene: TRBV6-1
J gene: TRBJ1-1
D gene: TRBD1
clone size: NA
CDR3 protein: CASSLTGEGTEAFF
CDR3 DNA: TGTGCCAGCAGTCTCACAGGGGAAGGCACTGAAGCTTTCTTT

V gene: TRBV30
J gene: TRBJ1-5
D gene: NA
clone size: NA
CDR3 protein: CAWSVTTVGQPQHF
CDR3 DNA: TGTGCCTGGAGTGTGACAACAGTTGGTCAGCCCCAGCATTTT

V gene: TRBV27
J gene: TRBJ2-7
D gene: NA
clone size: NA
CDR3 protein: CASSRGQDFTYEQYF
CDR3 DNA: TGTGCCTCTAGCCGGGGGCAGGACTTCACCTACGAGCAGTACTTC

V gene: TRBV6-4
J gene: TRBJ2-2
D gene: NA
clone size: NA
CDR3 protein: CASRTTANTGELFF
CDR3 DNA: TGTGCCAGCCGGACTACCGCGAACACCGGGGAGCTGTTTTTT

V gene: TRBV11-2
J gene: TRBJ2-5
D gene: TRBD2
clone size: once
CDR3 protein: CASSSAGVEETQYF
CDR3 DNA: TGTGCCAGCAGCTCGGCGGGAGTGGAAGAGACCCAGTACTTC

V gene: TRBV6-5
J gene: TRBJ1-6
D gene: NA
clone size: many
CDR3 protein: CASSSGSYNSPLHF
CDR3 DNA: TGTGCCAGCAGCTCAGGCTCCTATAATTCACCCCTCCACTTT

V gene: TRBV29-1
J gene: TRBJ2-7
D gene: NA
clone size: NA
CDR3 protein: CSAKQGYEQYF
CDR3 DNA: TGCAGCGCAAAACAGGGTTACGAGCAGTACTTC

V gene: TRBV28
J gene: TRBJ1-2
D gene: NA
clone size: NA
CDR3 protein: CASWGQGTRGYTF
CDR3 DNA: TGTGCCAGCTGGGGGCAGGGCACGAGGGGCTACACCTTC

V gene: TRBV7-8
J gene: TRBJ2-4
D gene: NA
clone size: NA
CDR3 protein: CASSPSTAKNIQYF
CDR3 DNA: TGTGCCAGCAGCCCTAGTACAGCCAAAAACATTCAGTACTTC

V gene: TRBV30
J gene: TRBJ1-1
D gene: NA
clone size: NA
CDR3 protein: CAWSVRGGADAFF
CDR3 DNA: TGTGCCTGGAGTGTGAGGGGCGGGGCGGACGCTTTCTTT

V gene: TRBV5-1
J gene: TRBJ1-4
D gene: NA
clone size: NA
CDR3 protein: CASSLGGVNEKLFF
CDR3 DNA: TGCGCCAGCAGCTTGGGAGGGGTTAATGAAAAACTGTTTTTT

V gene: TRBV7-6
J gene: TRBJ2-4
D gene: TRBD1
clone size: NA
CDR3 protein: CASSSDLRGQGRILAKNIQYF
CDR3 DNA: TGTGCCAGCAGCTCGGACCTTCGGGGACAGGGGAGGATATTAGCCAAAAACATTCAGTACTTC

V gene: TRBV5-1
J gene: TRBJ2-1
D gene: NA
clone size: once
CDR3 protein: CASRFRDTYNEQFF
CDR3 DNA: TGCGCCAGCAGGTTTCGGGACACCTACAATGAGCAGTTCTTC

V gene: TRBV7-8
J gene: TRBJ2-1
D gene: NA
clone size: NA
CDR3 protein: CASSLAKAGSSYNEQFF
CDR3 DNA: TGTGCCAGCAGCTTAGCGAAGGCGGGCAGCTCCTACAATGAGCAGTTCTTC

V gene: TRBV30
J gene: TRBJ2-3
D gene: TRBD2
clone size: NA
CDR3 protein: CAWYPEGLEGTDTQYF
CDR3 DNA: TGTGCCTGGTACCCGGAGGGACTAGAGGGCACAGATACGCAGTATTTT

V gene: TRBV7-9
J gene: TRBJ2-1
D gene: TRBD2
clone size: NA
CDR3 protein: CASRQTSGRMGQFF
CDR3 DNA: TGTGCCAGCAGGCAGACTAGCGGGAGGATGGGGCAGTTCTTC

V gene: TRBV10-1
J gene: TRBJ1-1
D gene: NA
clone size: few
CDR3 protein: CASRKTLNTEAFF
CDR3 DNA: TGCGCCAGCAGGAAGACCTTGAACACTGAAGCTTTCTTT

V gene: TRBV14
J gene: TRBJ2-7
D gene: TRBD2
clone size: NA
CDR3 protein: CASSPTRLAGYPNEQYF
CDR3 DNA: TGTGCCAGCAGCCCCACCCGGCTAGCGGGATACCCCAACGAGCAGTACTTC

V gene: TRBV6-1
J gene: TRBJ1-5
D gene: NA
clone size: NA
CDR3 protein: CASSAPGYHQPQHF
CDR3 DNA: TGTGCCAGCAGTGCACCAGGGTACCATCAGCCCCAGCATTTT

V gene: TRBV28
J gene: TRBJ1-1
D gene: NA
clone size: NA
CDR3 protein: CASSFPGANTEAFF
CDR3 DNA: TGTGCCAGCAGTTTTCCCGGGGCGAACACTGAAGCTTTCTTT

V gene: TRBV4-1
J gene: TRBJ1-1
D gene: NA
clone size: NA
CDR3 protein: CASSPPGNTEAFF
CDR3 DNA: TGCGCCAGCAGCCCCCCGGGGAACACTGAAGCTTTCTTT

V gene: TRBV6-1
J gene: TRBJ1-5
D gene: TRBD1
clone size: few
CDR3 protein: CASSVGTGFQPQHF
CDR3 DNA: TGTGCCAGCAGTGTAGGGACAGGGTTTCAGCCCCAGCATTTT

V gene: TRBV11-2
J gene: TRBJ2-7
D gene: TRBD2
clone size: NA
CDR3 protein: CASSPSPGGSYEQYF
CDR3 DNA: TGTGCCAGCAGCCCAAGCCCGGGAGGATCCTACGAGCAGTACTTC